A single sample is the source of the 22 T cell receptor beta chains below, sequenced in a study of T cell responses to AZD1222 COVID-19 vaccine. Only in-frame clones appear in the TCRdb table, and some are missing; sequencing was by immunoSEQ multiplex PCR. The repertoire holds roughly 150,000 clones, roughly nine tenths seen once, with about 4% in the top ten. This specimen consisted of peripheral blood, obtained 28 days after the second AZD1222 dose. All receptors come from an adult who received the AZD1222 COVID-19 vaccine.

This chain links TRBV15 with TRBJ2-1, with D possibly being TRBD1 or TRBD2 (7 bases each). Germline V gene data show CDR1 as LNHNV and CDR2 as YYDKDF (reference sequence). The length of the CDR3 is 16 residues. V was cut by 3 bases and J by 4 bases, with 16 bases left in between. CDR3 bases: TGTGCCACCAGCAGGGGGTGGCAGGGGGGGTACAATGAGCAGTTCTTC. Translating gives CATSRGWQGGYNEQFF.

The gene calls are TRBV29-1 and TRBJ2-3; no clear D. CDR1 and CDR2 from the germline V gene are SQVTM and ANQGSEA. V dropped 0 bases and J dropped 7 bases, with 11 bases sitting between them. The CDR3 runs 13 residues. Here the CDR3 DNA reads TGCAGCGTTGAAGATCTCGATGACAATACGCAGTATTTT. It translates to CSVEDLDDNTQYF.

In DNA form, the CDR3 reads TGCGCCTCCCAGGGGTTCCGTGCGAACACCGGGGAGCTGTTTTTT. Its protein is CASQGFRANTGELFF. The chain joins TRBV5-1 to TRBJ2-2, with D possibly being TRBD1 (6 bases). V lost 10 bases and J 0 bases, leaving 16 bases between the germline ends. CDR3 length: 15 residues. The germline V gene encodes CDR1 SGHRS and CDR2 YFSETQ.

The chain recombines TRBV6-5 with TRBJ1-1, with 8 bases that match TRBD1. The CDR3 spans 14 residues. Germline assignment: CDR1 MNHEY and CDR2 SVGAGI. V lost 0 bases to trimming and J lost 4 bases; unmatched junction nucleotides: 1. In nucleotides, the CDR3 is TGTGCCAGCAGTTACTCGACAGGGGTCACTGAAGCTTTCTTT. As protein: CASSYSTGVTEAFF.

This clone is a singleton in its sample. The chain combines TRBV5-1 with TRBJ1-1; D may be TRBD1 (5 bases). Looked up from germline, CDR1 is SGHRS and CDR2 is YFSETQ. The V and J ends lost 3 bases and 3 bases respectively, with 9 bases between them. This CDR3 comprises 13 residues. CDR3 in amino acids: CASSSWGDTEAFF. The CDR3 region has the DNA TGCGCCAGCAGCTCTTGGGGGGACACTGAAGCTTTCTTT.

The chain combines TRBV3-1 (or the pseudogene TRBV3-2) with TRBJ2-1; TRBD1 agrees at 8 bases. J was trimmed by 8 bases and V by 0 bases; bases with no gene match: 15. The CDR3 covers 18 residues. Per the germline V gene, CDR1 is LGHDT and CDR2 is YNNKEL (reference sequence). The CDR3 spells CASSQDPPAAGGVYEQFF. Here the CDR3 DNA reads TGTGCCAGCAGCCAAGATCCCCCGGCGGCAGGGGGCGTTTATGAGCAGTTCTTC.

Regarding this clone: Other nucleotide sequences from this sample produce the same CDR3. The V gene is TRBV6-5, the J gene TRBJ1-2, with a tentative D call TRBD1 (5 bases). The V gene's germline CDR1 is MNHEY and CDR2 SVGAGI. Deletions cut 5 bases from V and 2 bases from J, with 9 bases between. This CDR3 contains 13 residues. Here the CDR3 reads CASSPTGNYGYTF. DNA for the CDR3: TGTGCCAGCAGTCCCACAGGCAACTATGGCTACACCTTC.

The chain combines TRBV5-1 with TRBJ2-5; 13 bases match TRBD2. CDR3 size: 15 residues. Germline V lookup: CDR1 SGHRS, CDR2 YFSETQ. V shed 0 bases and J 4 bases; nucleotides not matched to a gene: 0. In DNA form, the CDR3 reads TGCGCCAGCAGCTTGGGACTAGCGGGGGGAGAGACCCAGTACTTC. This sequence encodes CASSLGLAGGETQYF.

V and J are TRBV12-5 and TRBJ2-1; D is unclear. V lost 11 bases and J lost 0, with 14 bases in between. CDR1 is LGHNT and CDR2 is FRNRAP in the germline V gene. CDR3 length equals 14 residues. CDR3 in amino acids: CAGLPVVSYNEQFF. The CDR3 region has the DNA TGTGCTGGATTACCGGTTGTCTCCTACAATGAGCAGTTCTTC.

J is TRBJ2-1 and V is TRBV24-1; D might be TRBD2 (5 bases). This CDR3 is 14 amino acids long. V was pared by 4 bases and J by 7 bases, with 13 bases between. CDR1 and CDR2 (germline): KGHDR, SFDVKD. The CDR3 region has the DNA TGTGCCACCAGTGACCCGGGGTGGCGGAATGAGCAGTTCTTC. As protein: CATSDPGWRNEQFF.

This rearrangement joins TRBV27 to TRBJ2-7; perhaps D is TRBD1 or TRBD2 (6 bases each). Germline V gives CDR1 MNHEY, CDR2 SMNVEV (reference sequence). This CDR3 region has 14 residues. Between the trimmed V and J ends, which lost 2 bases and 2 bases, there was a span of 10 bases. CDR3: CASSLKGGTYEQYF. Here the CDR3 DNA reads TGTGCCAGCAGTTTAAAGGGGGGAACCTACGAGCAGTACTTC.

The chain uses TRBV28 and TRBJ1-1, with a possible D match to TRBD1 (5 bases). The CDR3 loop spans 14 amino acids. CDR1 and CDR2 (germline): MDHEN, SYDVKM. V lost 7 bases to trimming and J lost 1 base, with 13 bases between them. The CDR3, as DNA: TGTGCCAGCACGCCCGGGGGAAGGAACACTGAAGCTTTCTTT. Protein sequence: CASTPGGRNTEAFF. Using reference TRBV28 and TRBJ1-1 for the parts outside the CDR3, the full variable domain is DVKVTQSSRYLVKRTGEKVFLECVQDMDHENMFWYRQDPGLGLRLIYFSYDVKMKEKGDIPEGYSVSREKKERFSLILESASTNQTSMYLCASTPGGRNTEAFFGQGTRLTVV.

The rearrangement joins TRBV18 to TRBJ1-2; TRBD1 might be the D (6 bases). CDR1 KGHSH and CDR2 LQKENI come from the germline V gene. V was pared by 2 bases and J by 2 bases, with 9 bases between. The CDR3 contains 14 residues. CDR3 DNA: TGTGCCAGCTCACCATCCGGACAGAACTATGGCTACACCTTC. Encoded protein: CASSPSGQNYGYTF.

In the case of this clone: At the DNA level, this CDR3 is encoded by other sequences in the same sample as well. The chain employs TRBV4-2 and TRBJ1-3, with D maybe TRBD1 (6 bases). Germline assignment: CDR1 LGHNA and CDR2 YNFKEQ. V was trimmed by 0 bases and J by 0 bases, leaving 6 bases between them. The CDR3 totals 15 residues. CDR3 sequence reads: CASSQDRGSGNTIYF. DNA of the CDR3: TGTGCCAGCAGCCAAGACAGGGGCTCTGGAAACACCATATATTTT.

The chain employs TRBV3-1 (or the pseudogene TRBV3-2) and TRBJ1-5; D uncertain. Germline V gene lookup returns CDR1 LGHDT and CDR2 YNNKEL (reference sequence). CDR3 size: 14 residues. V lost 6 bases to trimming and J lost 4 bases, with 13 bases between them. Written as DNA, the CDR3 is TGTGCCAGCAGACAGCGGACCGAAAATCAGCCCCAGCATTTT. Amino acids: CASRQRTENQPQHF.

The J gene is TRBJ2-7, the V gene TRBV6-1, with 7 positions matching TRBD2. Trimming took 3 bases from V and 3 from J; bases not matched to a gene: 5. The CDR3 extends over 14 amino acids. From germline, CDR1 is MNHNS and CDR2 SASEGT. The CDR3 sequence: CASSEAGGFYEQYF. CDR3 bases: TGTGCCAGCAGTGAGGCCGGGGGGTTCTACGAGCAGTACTTC.

The chain carries TRBV11-3 and TRBJ1-2, with 8 positions matching TRBD1. V lost 1 base to trimming and J lost 4 bases; unmatched junction nucleotides: 8. This CDR3 has 16 amino acids. From germline, CDR1 is SGHNT and CDR2 YENEEA. CDR3 sequence reads: CASSLGTGISGYGYTF. CDR3 in DNA: TGTGCCAGCAGCTTAGGGACAGGGATATCCGGCTATGGCTACACCTTC.

CDR3 sequence (DNA): TGTGCCAGCAGCCAAGGGGGCGGATACTACGAGCAGTACTTC. Translated, it gives CASSQGGGYYEQYF. The V call is TRBV3-1 (or the pseudogene TRBV3-2), the J call TRBJ2-7; D perhaps matches TRBD1 (5 bases). Germline-derived CDR1 and CDR2 are LGHDT and YNNKEL (reference sequence). The V end was cut by 1 base, the J end by 3 bases, with 10 bases between. The CDR3 is 14 amino acids.

The chain has TRBV27 and TRBJ2-7; D perhaps matches TRBD2 (6 bases). The CDR3 loop spans 12 amino acids. The V gene lost 7 bases and the J gene lost 4 bases, with 11 bases spanning the gap. Germline V gene sequence: CDR1 MNHEY, CDR2 SMNVEV (reference sequence). The CDR3 protein is CASTGENYEQYF. Written as DNA, the CDR3 is TGTGCCAGCACGGGGGAGAATTACGAGCAGTACTTC.

The chain links TRBV6-5 to TRBJ1-2; D may be TRBD1 (6 bases). CDR1 is MNHEY and CDR2 is SVGAGI in the germline V gene. The CDR3 is made up of 15 amino acids. The germline V and J ends were trimmed by 5 bases and 5 bases, with 18 bases remaining between them. CDR3 nucleotides: TGTGCCAGCAGTAACCAGGGGAGGGGGACTTATGGCTACACCTTC. It yields the protein CASSNQGRGTYGYTF.

This chain links TRBV7-7 with TRBJ2-2; D may be TRBD1 (5 bases). The germline gives CDR1 SSHAT, CDR2 FNYEAQ (reference sequence). The CDR3 loop spans 15 amino acids. Trimming took off 1 base at V and 0 bases at J, with 6 bases between the two ends. CDR3 protein: CASSLGGSNTGELFF. The DNA of the CDR3 is TGTGCCAGCAGCTTAGGGGGCTCGAACACCGGGGAGCTGTTTTTT.

This clone was detected only once. The chain couples TRBV5-4 to TRBJ2-5, with D perhaps matching TRBD1 (5 bases). This CDR3 has 13 residues. V gave up 0 bases and J gave up 5 bases, with 8 bases separating them. The germline CDR1 and CDR2 sequences are SGHNT and YYREEE (reference sequence). CDR3 protein: CASSLAPGETQYF. In DNA, the CDR3 is TGTGCCAGCAGCTTGGCCCCAGGGGAGACCCAGTACTTC.